This T cell receptor (beta chain) was recorded in a study of blood T cell repertoires in COVID-19. The germline V gene encodes CDR1 SGHTA and CDR2 FQGNSA. V shed 5 bases and J shed 7 bases, with 23 bases lying between them. This CDR3 is 17 amino acids long. TCRdb's table, derived via immunoSEQ multiplex PCR, lists solely in-frame clones and lacks some. The sample has around 200,000 clones, 85% seen once; the top ten hold about 19%. The rearrangement joins TRBV7-2 to TRBJ2-2, with a tentative D call TRBD2 (7 bases). Sequencing was carried out using PBMCs or T cells enriched from blood (not recorded which). The receptor was isolated from a man aged 35-49 years who had recovered from COVID-19. In nucleotides, the CDR3 is TGTGCCAGCAGCCCCCTAAGGGGGGAGGGCCGGTTCGGGGAGCTGTTTTTT. It encodes CASSPLRGEGRFGELFF.